The 10 T cell receptor beta chains reported below all come from one sample, sequenced in a study of blood T cell repertoires in COVID-19. The protocol was immunoSEQ multiplex PCR, while the TCRdb copy is restricted to in-frame clones and leaves out a portion. This table has roughly 49,000 clones, roughly 86% appearing once. The sample was peripheral blood. All receptors derive from an elderly man with active COVID-19.

The chain employs TRBV7-8 and TRBJ2-7; 8 bases agree with TRBD2. V shed 5 bases and J 9 bases; nucleotides not matched to a gene: 9. CDR1 is SGHVS, CDR2 FQNEAQ, per germline. This CDR3 has 13 residues. CDR3 loop: CASSLSGRMTQYF. The CDR3 nucleotides are TGTGCCAGCAGCCTGAGCGGGAGAATGACGCAGTACTTC.

The chain is built from TRBV5-1 and TRBJ2-7; D may be TRBD2 (7 bases). Looked up from germline, CDR1 is SGHRS and CDR2 is YFSETQ. The CDR3 spans 14 residues. Trimming took off 4 bases at V and 3 bases at J, with 14 bases between the two ends. In DNA form, the CDR3 reads TGCGCCAGCAGCCCGGGGGGCACCTTCTACGAGCAGTACTTC. This translates into CASSPGGTFYEQYF. Combining the CDR3 with reference TRBV5-1 and TRBJ2-7 gives the whole variable domain KAGVTQTPRYLIKTRGQQVTLSCSPISGHRSVSWYQQTPGQGLQFLFEYFSETQRNKGNFPGRFSGRQFSNSRSEMNVSTLELGDSALYLCASSPGGTFYEQYFGPGTRLTVT.

J is TRBJ2-7 and V is TRBV4-2, with 13 positions matching TRBD2. J lost 2 bases, V lost 0 bases, and 4 bases had no gene match. The CDR3 totals 17 residues. Germline CDR1 and CDR2: LGHNA and YNFKEQ. The CDR3 here is CASSQEGLAGSTYEQYF. CDR3 in DNA: TGTGCCAGCAGCCAAGAGGGACTAGCGGGAAGTACCTACGAGCAGTACTTC.

This chain links TRBV9 with TRBJ2-1, with 10 bases lining up with TRBD2. Per germline, CDR1 SGDLS and CDR2 YYNGEE. CDR3 length equals 15 residues. Germline trimming cut 3 bases from V and 10 bases from J; bases unmatched to any gene: 10. As DNA, the CDR3 is TGTGCCAGCAGCGCTAGCGGGAGCGATAAGGGAGAGCAGTTCTTC. This codes for CASSASGSDKGEQFF.

The rearrangement links TRBV30 to TRBJ2-2; 9 nucleotides line up with TRBD2. After removal of 1 base from V and 1 base from J, the junction contained 10 bases not matched to a gene. The CDR3 length is 18 residues. The germline V gene encodes CDR1 GTSNPN and CDR2 SVGIG (reference sequence). CDR3 sequence (DNA): TGTGCCTGGAGTGGCGGCGGTAGCGGGAGCCTGAACACCGGGGAGCTGTTTTTT. Translated: CAWSGGGSGSLNTGELFF.

The chain is built from TRBV19 and TRBJ1-5; weak D call: TRBD1 (6 bases). V gave up 4 bases and J gave up 7 bases, with 17 bases separating them. The V gene's germline CDR1 is LNHDA and CDR2 SQIVND (reference sequence). The CDR3 has 15 amino acids. The CDR3 region is CASSTLRTVKQPQHF. As DNA, the CDR3 is TGTGCCAGTAGTACCCTCCGGACAGTTAAGCAGCCCCAGCATTTT.

This rearrangement joins TRBV27 to TRBJ2-7, with TRBD1 matching over 8 bases. Per the germline V gene, CDR1 is MNHEY and CDR2 is SMNVEV (reference sequence). The CDR3 sequence is 15 residues long. Trimming cost V 6 bases and J 2 bases; bases outside gene matches: 9. The CDR3 region is CASSRLLDRAYEQYF. In DNA, the CDR3 is TGTGCCAGCAGCCGATTGCTGGACAGGGCCTACGAGCAGTACTTC.

J is TRBJ2-5 and V is TRBV28; 10 nucleotides align to TRBD2. This CDR3 comprises 17 residues. V was clipped by 8 bases and J by 4 bases; unmatched bases: 16. The germline gives CDR1 MDHEN, CDR2 SYDVKM. For the CDR3, the DNA is TGTGCCAGCCTGACGGGCGATAGCGGGAGGTTACGAGAGACCCAGTACTTC. Translated, it gives CASLTGDSGRLRETQYF.

V is TRBV7-2 and J is TRBJ1-5; no clear D gene. Trimming cost V 4 bases and J 5 bases, with 24 bases left between them. Per the germline V gene, CDR1 is SGHTA and CDR2 is FQGNSA. The CDR3 extends over 18 amino acids. The CDR3 DNA is TGTGCCAGCAGCTCCCGATCGCTACAGAGATTACACCATCAGCCCCAGCATTTT. Protein: CASSSRSLQRLHHQPQHF.

This chain connects TRBV19 to TRBJ1-5; 7 bases match TRBD1. Germline CDR1 and CDR2: LNHDA and SQIVND (reference sequence). With V trimmed by 7 bases and J by 5 bases, 14 bases remained unmatched. The CDR3 is made up of 16 amino acids. The CDR3 sequence: CASTPLGWQGDQPQHF. CDR3 in DNA: TGTGCCAGTACCCCGCTTGGTTGGCAGGGGGATCAGCCCCAGCATTTT.